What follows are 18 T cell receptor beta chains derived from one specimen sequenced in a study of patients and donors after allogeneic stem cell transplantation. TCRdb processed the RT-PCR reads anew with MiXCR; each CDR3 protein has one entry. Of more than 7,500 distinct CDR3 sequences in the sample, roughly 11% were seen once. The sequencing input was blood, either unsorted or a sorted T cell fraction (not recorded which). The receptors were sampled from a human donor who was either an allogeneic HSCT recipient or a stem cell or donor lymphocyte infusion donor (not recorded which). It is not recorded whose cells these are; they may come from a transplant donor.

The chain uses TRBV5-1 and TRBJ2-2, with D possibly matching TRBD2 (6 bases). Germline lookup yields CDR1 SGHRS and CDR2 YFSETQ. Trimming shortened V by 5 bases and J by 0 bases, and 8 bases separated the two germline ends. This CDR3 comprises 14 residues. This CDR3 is CASREGSNTGELFF. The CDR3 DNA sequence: TGCGCCAGCAGGGAGGGATCGAACACCGGGGAGCTGTTTTTT.

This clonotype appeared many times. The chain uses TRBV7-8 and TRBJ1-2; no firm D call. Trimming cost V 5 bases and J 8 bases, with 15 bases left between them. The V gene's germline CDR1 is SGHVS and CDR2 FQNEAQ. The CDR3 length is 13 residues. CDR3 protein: CASSPGHTRGYTF. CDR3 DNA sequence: TGTGCCAGCAGCCCGGGCCATACGAGAGGCTACACCTTC.

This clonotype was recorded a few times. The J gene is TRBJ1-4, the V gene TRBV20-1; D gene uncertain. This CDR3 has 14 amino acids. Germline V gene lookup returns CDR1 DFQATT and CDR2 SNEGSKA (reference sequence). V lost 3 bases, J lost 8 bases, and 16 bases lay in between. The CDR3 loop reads CSASSRHAREKLFF. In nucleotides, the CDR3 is TGCAGTGCTAGTAGTAGACACGCCCGCGAAAAACTGTTTTTT.

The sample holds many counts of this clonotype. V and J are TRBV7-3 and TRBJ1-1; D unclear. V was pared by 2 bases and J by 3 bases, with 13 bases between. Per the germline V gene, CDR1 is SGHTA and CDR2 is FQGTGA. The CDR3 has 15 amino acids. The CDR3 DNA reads TGTGCCAGCAGCTTAGTGTCTAAATGGGACACTGAAGCTTTCTTT. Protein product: CASSLVSKWDTEAFF. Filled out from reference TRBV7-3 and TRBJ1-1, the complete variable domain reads GAGVSQTPSNKVTEKGKYVELRCDPISGHTALYWYRQSLGQGPEFLIYFQGTGAADDSGLPNDRFFAVRPEGSVSTLKIQRTERGDSAVYLCASSLVSKWDTEAFFGQGTRLTVV.

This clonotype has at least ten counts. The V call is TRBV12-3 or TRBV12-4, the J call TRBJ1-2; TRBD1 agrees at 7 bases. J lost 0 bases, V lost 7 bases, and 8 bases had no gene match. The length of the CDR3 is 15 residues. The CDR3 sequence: CASTFVGQANYGYTF. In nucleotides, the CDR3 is TGTGCCAGCACCTTTGTCGGACAGGCTAACTATGGCTACACCTTC.

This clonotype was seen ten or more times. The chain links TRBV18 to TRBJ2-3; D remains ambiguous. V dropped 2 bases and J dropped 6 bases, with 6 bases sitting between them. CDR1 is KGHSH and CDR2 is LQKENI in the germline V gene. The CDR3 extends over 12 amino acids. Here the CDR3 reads CASSPAMDTQYF. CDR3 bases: TGTGCCAGCTCACCAGCGATGGATACGCAGTATTTT.

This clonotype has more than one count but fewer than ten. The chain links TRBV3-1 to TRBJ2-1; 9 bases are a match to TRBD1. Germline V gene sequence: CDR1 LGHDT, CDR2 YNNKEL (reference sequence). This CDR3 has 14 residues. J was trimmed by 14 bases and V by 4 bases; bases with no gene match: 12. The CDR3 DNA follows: TGTGCCAGCAGCCTCTCCGCCCAAACAGGGGGCGAGTTCTTC. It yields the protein CASSLSAQTGGEFF.

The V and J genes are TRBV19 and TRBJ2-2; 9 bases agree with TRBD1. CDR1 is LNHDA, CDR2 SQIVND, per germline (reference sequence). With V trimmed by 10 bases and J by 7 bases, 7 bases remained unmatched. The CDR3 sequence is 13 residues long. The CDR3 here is CATTGGLGGELFF. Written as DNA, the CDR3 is TGTGCCACGACAGGGGGTCTCGGCGGGGAGCTGTTTTTT.

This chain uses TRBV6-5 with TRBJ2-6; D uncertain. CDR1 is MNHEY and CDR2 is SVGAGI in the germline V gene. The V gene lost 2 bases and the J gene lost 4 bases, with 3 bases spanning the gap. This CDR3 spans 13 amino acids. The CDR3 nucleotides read TGTGCCAGCAGTTACCCCGGGGCCAACGTCCTGACTTTC. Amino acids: CASSYPGANVLTF.

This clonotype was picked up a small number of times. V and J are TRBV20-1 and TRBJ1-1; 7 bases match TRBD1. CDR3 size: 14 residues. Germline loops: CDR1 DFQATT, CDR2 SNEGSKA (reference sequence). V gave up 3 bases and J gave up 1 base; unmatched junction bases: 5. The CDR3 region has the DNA TGCAGTGCTAGGACACAGGGGCGGAACACTGAAGCTTTCTTT. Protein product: CSARTQGRNTEAFF.

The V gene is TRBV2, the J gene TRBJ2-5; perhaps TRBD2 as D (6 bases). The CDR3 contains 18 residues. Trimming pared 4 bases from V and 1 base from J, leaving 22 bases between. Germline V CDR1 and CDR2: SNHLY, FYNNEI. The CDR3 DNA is TGTGCCAGCAGTGGCCGGCCAGGAGGGGCAGCGATCCAAGAGACCCAGTACTTC. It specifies CASSGRPGGAAIQETQYF.

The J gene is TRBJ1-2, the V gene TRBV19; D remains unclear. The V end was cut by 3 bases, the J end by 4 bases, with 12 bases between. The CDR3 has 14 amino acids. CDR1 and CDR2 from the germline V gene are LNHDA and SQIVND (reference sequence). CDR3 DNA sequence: TGTGCCAGTAGTATGGGCCAGCCCCTCTATGGCTACACCTTC. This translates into CASSMGQPLYGYTF. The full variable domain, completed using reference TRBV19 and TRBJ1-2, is DGGITQSPKYLFRKEGQNVTLSCEQNLNHDAMYWYRQDPGQGLRLIYYSQIVNDFQKGDIAEGYSVSREKKESFPLTVTSAQKNPTAFYLCASSMGQPLYGYTFGSGTRLTVV.

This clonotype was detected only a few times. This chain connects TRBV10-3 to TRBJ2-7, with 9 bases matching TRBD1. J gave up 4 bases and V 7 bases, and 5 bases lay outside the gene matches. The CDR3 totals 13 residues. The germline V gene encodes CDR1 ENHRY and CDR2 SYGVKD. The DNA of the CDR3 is TGTGCCATCACTAGGGACAGGGCGTACGAGCAGTACTTC. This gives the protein CAITRDRAYEQYF.

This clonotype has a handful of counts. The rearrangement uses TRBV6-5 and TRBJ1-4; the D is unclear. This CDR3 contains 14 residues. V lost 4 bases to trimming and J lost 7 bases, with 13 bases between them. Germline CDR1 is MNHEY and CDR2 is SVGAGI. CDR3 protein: CASSSPIEGEKLFF. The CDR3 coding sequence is TGTGCCAGCAGTTCCCCCATCGAGGGTGAAAAACTGTTTTTT.

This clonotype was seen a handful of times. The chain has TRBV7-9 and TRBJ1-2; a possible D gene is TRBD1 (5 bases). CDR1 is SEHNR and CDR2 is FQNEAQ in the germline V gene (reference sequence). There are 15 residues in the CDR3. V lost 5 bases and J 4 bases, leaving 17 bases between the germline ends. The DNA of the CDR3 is TGTGCCAGCAGCGCATCAGGGTTTATTCGCTATGGCTACACCTTC. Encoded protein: CASSASGFIRYGYTF.

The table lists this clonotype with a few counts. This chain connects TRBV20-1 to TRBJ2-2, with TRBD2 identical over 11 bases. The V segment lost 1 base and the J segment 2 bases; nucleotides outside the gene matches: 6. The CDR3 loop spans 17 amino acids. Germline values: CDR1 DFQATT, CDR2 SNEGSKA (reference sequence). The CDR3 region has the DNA TGCAGTGCTAGAGTAGCACTAGCGGGGGCAAACACCGGGGAGCTGTTTTTT. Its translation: CSARVALAGANTGELFF.

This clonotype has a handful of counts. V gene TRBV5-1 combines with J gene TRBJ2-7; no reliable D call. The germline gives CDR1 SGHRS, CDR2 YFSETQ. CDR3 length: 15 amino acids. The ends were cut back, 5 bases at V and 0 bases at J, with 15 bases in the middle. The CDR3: CASRPSLDLSYEQYF. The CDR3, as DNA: TGCGCCAGCAGGCCCAGCTTGGACCTCTCCTACGAGCAGTACTTC.

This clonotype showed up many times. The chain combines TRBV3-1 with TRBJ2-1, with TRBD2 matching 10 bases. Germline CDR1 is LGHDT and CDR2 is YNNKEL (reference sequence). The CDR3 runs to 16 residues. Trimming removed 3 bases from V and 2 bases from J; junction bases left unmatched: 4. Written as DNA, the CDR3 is TGTGCCAGCAGCCAGAAGAGCGGGGGGGCCTACAATGAGCAGTTCTTC. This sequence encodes CASSQKSGGAYNEQFF.